A selection of T cell receptor beta chains follows, all from one sample in a study of cytomegalovirus exposure and HLA in healthy donors. The protocol was immunoSEQ multiplex PCR, while the TCRdb copy is restricted to in-frame clones and leaves out a portion. The sample contains around 90,000 clones, approximately 69% of which appear only once. The sample was PBMCs. These receptors originate from a boy between 10 and 17 years old in good health and CMV-seropositive. The CDR3 runs from the conserved cysteine through the conserved F or W. D genes are given only for firm matches. Rows give clone size only sometimes, using once, few, many, or a class for an expanded clone.

v_call	d_call	clone_size	j_call	cdr3_aa	cdr3_nt
TRBV9	-	-	TRBJ2-1	CASSAVGGSYNEQFF	TGTGCCAGCAGCGCAGTAGGGGGATCCTACAATGAGCAGTTCTTC
TRBV19	-	-	TRBJ1-5	CASNHHSGNQPQHF	TGTGCCAGTAACCACCATTCAGGCAATCAGCCCCAGCATTTT
TRBV7-9	-	-	TRBJ2-3	CATGRATDTQYF	TGTGCCACCGGGCGGGCCACAGATACGCAGTATTTT
TRBV5-1	TRBD1	-	TRBJ2-7	CASRQDRGVPYEQYF	TGCGCCAGCAGACAGGACAGGGGAGTCCCCTACGAGCAGTACTTC
TRBV2	TRBD1	-	TRBJ1-5	CASRERTGGIPQPQHF	TGTGCCAGCAGGGAACGGACAGGGGGCATCCCTCAGCCCCAGCATTTT
TRBV25-1	-	-	TRBJ2-3	CATNSGIDTQYF	TGTGCCACCAACTCGGGTATCGATACGCAGTATTTT
TRBV4-1	-	-	TRBJ2-2	CASSHPSLGTNTGELFF	TGCGCCAGCAGCCACCCTAGCCTCGGGACAAACACCGGGGAGCTGTTTTTT
TRBV27	TRBD1	-	TRBJ2-1	CASSLSQGASDEQFF	TGTGCCAGCAGTTTATCACAGGGGGCGTCGGATGAGCAGTTCTTC
TRBV5-1	TRBD1	few	TRBJ1-2	CASSLGGTGTAYGYTF	TGCGCCAGCAGCTTGGGCGGGACAGGGACGGCCTATGGCTACACCTTC
TRBV7-2	-	-	TRBJ1-1	CASSLGTYTEAFF	TGTGCCAGCAGCTTGGGGACATACACTGAAGCTTTCTTT
TRBV27	TRBD1	-	TRBJ1-1	CANMQRGRRNTEAFF	TGTGCCAACATGCAGAGGGGGCGGAGGAACACTGAAGCTTTCTTT
TRBV2	-	-	TRBJ2-3	CASSPRADTQYF	TGTGCCAGCAGCCCTCGAGCAGATACGCAGTATTTT
TRBV5-1	TRBD1	-	TRBJ2-7	CASSYSGQFHEQYF	TGCGCCAGCAGTTACTCGGGACAGTTCCACGAGCAGTACTTC
TRBV6-5	-	-	TRBJ1-2	CASRPTHFDTDGYTF	TGTGCCAGCAGACCTACCCACTTCGACACTGATGGCTACACCTTC
TRBV7-8	-	-	TRBJ2-4	CASSFIPRGVGKNIQYF	TGTGCCAGCAGCTTCATACCCCGGGGAGTGGGCAAAAACATTCAGTACTTC
TRBV7-2	TRBD2	-	TRBJ2-7	CASSRIAGGYEQYF	TGTGCCAGCAGTCGCATAGCGGGAGGATACGAGCAGTACTTC
TRBV7-2	-	few	TRBJ1-3	CASSLATGGNTIYF	TGTGCCAGCAGCCTAGCCACGGGTGGAAACACCATATATTTT
TRBV5-1	-	-	TRBJ1-1	CASSFKQGVEAFF	TGCGCCAGCAGCTTCAAACAGGGTGTAGAAGCTTTCTTT
TRBV7-3	-	once	TRBJ2-7	CASAPASSYEQYF	TGTGCCAGCGCCCCCGCGAGCTCCTACGAGCAGTACTTC
TRBV4-1	TRBD2	few	TRBJ2-1	CASSQVGGAGNEQFF	TGCGCCAGCAGCCAAGTCGGGGGGGCGGGCAATGAGCAGTTCTTC
TRBV30	-	-	TRBJ1-5	CAWSATHGIGSNQPQHF	TGTGCCTGGAGTGCCACCCACGGGATCGGCAGCAATCAGCCCCAGCATTTT
TRBV25-1	-	-	TRBJ1-1	CASSGSGTRATEAFF	TGTGCCAGCAGTGGGTCCGGGACTAGGGCCACTGAAGCTTTCTTT
TRBV11-2	-	-	TRBJ2-2	CASSLDGGWTGELFF	TGTGCCAGCAGCTTAGACGGGGGTTGGACCGGGGAGCTGTTTTTT
TRBV19	TRBD1	-	TRBJ2-7	CASSMMRTGAYEQYF	TGTGCCAGTTCCATGATGCGGACAGGGGCCTACGAGCAGTACTTC
TRBV18	-	-	TRBJ2-1	CASETGAIYNEQFF	TGTGCCAGCGAGACTGGGGCCATATACAATGAGCAGTTCTTC
TRBV13	-	-	TRBJ1-2	CASSLDAGPNYGYTF	TGTGCCAGCAGCTTAGATGCAGGGCCGAACTATGGCTACACCTTC
TRBV6-5	TRBD1	-	TRBJ2-7	CASSYYRAGGEQYF	TGTGCCAGCAGTTACTATAGGGCAGGGGGCGAGCAGTACTTC
TRBV28	TRBD1	-	TRBJ1-1	CASSPRRGLAFF	TGTGCCAGCAGTCCACGCAGGGGGCTAGCTTTCTTT
TRBV7-9	TRBD1	once	TRBJ2-1	CASSLGGLRGRVGYNEQFF	TGTGCCAGCAGCTTAGGGGGTTTGAGGGGGCGCGTAGGGTACAATGAGCAGTTCTTC
TRBV27	TRBD1	-	TRBJ2-7	CASSRQGFGYEQYF	TGTGCCAGCAGCCGACAGGGGTTTGGGTACGAGCAGTACTTC
TRBV5-6	-	few	TRBJ2-5	CASRPSPGGETQYF	TGTGCCAGCAGGCCAAGCCCTGGAGGGGAGACCCAGTACTTC
TRBV5-1	-	-	TRBJ1-2	CASSWGGLHPGYTF	TGCGCCAGCAGCTGGGGGGGGCTCCACCCCGGCTACACCTTC
TRBV7-3	TRBD2	few	TRBJ2-1	CASSLTSTSGGPNEQFF	TGTGCCAGCAGCTTAACGTCAACCAGCGGGGGGCCCAATGAGCAGTTCTTC
TRBV10-1	-	-	TRBJ2-1	CASSRDSGSSYNEQFF	TGCGCCAGCAGCCGGGACTCTGGAAGCTCCTACAATGAGCAGTTCTTC
TRBV5-1	-	-	TRBJ1-4	CASSLDRQVLGEKLFF	TGCGCCAGCAGCTTGGACCGACAGGTCTTGGGTGAAAAACTGTTTTTT
TRBV7-2	-	-	TRBJ1-1	CASITQQGGTEAFF	TGTGCCAGCATCACCCAACAGGGCGGCACTGAAGCTTTCTTT
TRBV7-2	-	-	TRBJ2-7	CASSLGAWDEQYF	TGTGCCAGCAGCTTAGGGGCCTGGGACGAGCAGTACTTC
TRBV9	TRBD2	-	TRBJ2-7	CASSVALGGGYEQYF	TGTGCCAGCAGCGTAGCTCTGGGCGGGGGCTACGAGCAGTACTTC
TRBV4-3	TRBD2	-	TRBJ2-7	CASSPGTSDEQYF	TGCGCCAGCAGCCCCGGGACTAGTGACGAGCAGTACTTC
TRBV7-9	-	few	TRBJ2-7	CASSTGQNNYEQYF	TGTGCCAGCAGCACCGGACAGAATAACTACGAGCAGTACTTC
TRBV19	TRBD1	-	TRBJ1-5	CASSQSRGGYQPQHF	TGTGCCAGTTCTCAGTCTAGAGGGGGCTATCAGCCCCAGCATTTT
TRBV5-1	-	-	TRBJ1-1	CASSGSQTNTEAFF	TGCGCCAGCAGCGGGTCACAGACGAACACTGAAGCTTTCTTT
TRBV5-4	-	-	TRBJ2-6	CASVSGGKVERANVLTF	TGTGCCAGCGTCTCAGGGGGGAAGGTTGAGAGGGCCAACGTCCTGACTTTC
TRBV7-2	-	-	TRBJ1-5	CASSPYSNQPQHF	TGTGCCAGCAGCCCTTATAGCAATCAGCCCCAGCATTTT
TRBV5-1	TRBD1	few	TRBJ1-6	CASSPGQGTNSPLHF	TGCGCCAGCAGCCCGGGACAGGGGACCAATTCACCCCTCCACTTT
TRBV27	TRBD1	few	TRBJ2-7	CASSPGQGFSEQYF	TGTGCCAGCAGTCCCGGACAGGGATTTTCCGAGCAGTACTTC
TRBV18	-	-	TRBJ2-7	CASSPPAGNSYEQYF	TGTGCCAGCTCACCACCCGCGGGGAACTCCTACGAGCAGTACTTC
TRBV19	TRBD1	-	TRBJ1-6	CASSEQGGNSPLHF	TGTGCCAGTAGCGAACAGGGGGGTAATTCACCCCTCCACTTT
TRBV15	-	-	TRBJ2-5	CATSRDRSLLAGGETQYF	TGTGCCACCAGCAGAGACCGGTCCCTCCTGGCAGGGGGGGAGACCCAGTACTTC
TRBV11-3	-	-	TRBJ2-7	CASSRADLSYEQYF	TGTGCCAGCAGCAGAGCGGACCTCTCCTACGAGCAGTACTTC
TRBV5-5	TRBD1	-	TRBJ1-1	CASSPLTGGIAEAFF	TGTGCCAGCAGCCCTTTGACAGGGGGCATCGCTGAAGCTTTCTTT
TRBV20-1	-	-	TRBJ2-3	CSARKQDTQYF	TGCAGTGCTAGGAAACAAGATACGCAGTATTTT